The next 29 T cell receptor beta chains were all read from a single sample in a study of blood T cell repertoires in COVID-19. Data came from immunoSEQ multiplex PCR; TCRdb stores just in-frame clones and leaves some out. This table holds under 200,000 clones, about 85% found once. Sequencing used peripheral blood. All receptors come from a woman over 75 with acute or convalescent COVID-19.

The genes are TRBV14 and TRBJ1-3; TRBD1 matches at 8 bases. The CDR3 is made up of 15 amino acids. CDR1 and CDR2 (germline): SGHDN, FVKESK. With 3 bases clipped from V and 1 base from J, the junction kept 2 bases outside the gene matches. CDR3 residues: CASSQNRGSGNTIYF. The CDR3 coding sequence is TGTGCCAGCAGCCAGAACAGGGGGTCTGGAAACACCATATATTTT.

The V gene is TRBV25-1, the J gene TRBJ2-7; D ambiguous. The CDR3 runs to 14 residues. Germline V gene sequence: CDR1 MGHDK, CDR2 SYGVNS. V was pared by 2 bases and J by 0 bases, with 8 bases between. The CDR3, as DNA: TGTGCCAGCAGTGAACCGTGGAGCTCCTACGAGCAGTACTTC. Protein sequence: CASSEPWSSYEQYF.

The gene calls are TRBV27 and TRBJ1-6; D not resolved. The CDR3 has 17 amino acids. With 5 bases removed from V and 7 bases from J, the gap between germline ends came to 21 bases. Germline V lookup: CDR1 MNHEY, CDR2 SMNVEV (reference sequence). CDR3 region: CASSPPTAYGVNSPLHF. DNA for the CDR3: TGTGCCAGCAGTCCACCGACCGCCTACGGAGTCAATTCACCCCTCCACTTT.

The chain is built from TRBV18 and TRBJ2-7, with 7 bases matching TRBD1. V dropped 0 bases and J dropped 2; count of bases not matched to a gene: 4. CDR1 and CDR2 from the germline V gene are KGHSH and LQKENI. The CDR3 loop spans 15 amino acids. Here the CDR3 reads CASSPPGTVTYEQYF. CDR3 nucleotide sequence: TGTGCCAGCTCACCACCAGGGACAGTTACCTACGAGCAGTACTTC.

This sequence joins TRBV6-6 and TRBJ2-5; tentative D call: TRBD1 (8 bases). In germline, CDR1 is MNHNY, CDR2 SVGAGI (reference sequence). The CDR3 covers 14 residues. Trimming stripped 10 bases from V and 4 bases from J, with 19 bases between. The CDR3 protein is CAIERQGRVETQYF. In DNA, the CDR3 is TGTGCCATCGAGAGACAGGGGAGGGTAGAGACCCAGTACTTC.

This clone was picked up many times. The chain joins TRBV6-2 or TRBV6-3 to TRBJ1-6; the match to TRBD1 covers 7 bases. Germline lookup yields CDR1 MNHEY and CDR2 SVGEGT. There are 15 residues in the CDR3. V shed 4 bases and J 6 bases; nucleotides not matched to a gene: 6. For the CDR3, the DNA is TGTGCCAGCAGTTGGGACAGCGCCGTTAATTCACCCCTCCACTTT. Translation: CASSWDSAVNSPLHF.

This chain joins TRBV19 and TRBJ1-1; tentative D call: TRBD1 (6 bases). V shed 4 bases and J shed 4 bases, with 13 bases lying between them. The CDR3 extends over 14 amino acids. Germline CDR1 is LNHDA and CDR2 is SQIVND (reference sequence). The CDR3 coding sequence is TGTGCCAGTAGTACCCGCGGACAGAGCACTGAAGCTTTCTTT. Its protein is CASSTRGQSTEAFF.

The chain has TRBV18 and TRBJ2-2, with D hard to call. The germline V and J ends were trimmed by 3 bases and 1 base, with 12 bases remaining between them. Germline values: CDR1 KGHSH, CDR2 LQKENI. This CDR3 contains 16 residues. The CDR3 reads CASSPAATENTGELFF. Written as DNA, the CDR3 is TGTGCCAGCTCACCGGCGGCGACTGAGAACACCGGGGAGCTGTTTTTT. Full variable domain (outside the CDR3, taken from reference TRBV18 and TRBJ2-2): NAGVMQNPRHLVRRRGQEARLRCSPMKGHSHVYWYRQLPEEGLKFMVYLQKENIIDESGMPKERFSAEFPKEGPSILRIQQVVRGDSAAYFCASSPAATENTGELFFGEGSRLTVL.

The chain recombines TRBV18 with TRBJ2-1; 11 bases line up with TRBD2. The CDR3 contains 16 residues. Trimming took 3 bases from V and 1 from J; bases not matched to a gene: 2. Germline CDR1 reads KGHSH; CDR2 reads LQKENI. The CDR3 region has the DNA TGTGCCAGCTCACCGCGACTAGCGGGATCCTACAATGAGCAGTTCTTC. Translated: CASSPRLAGSYNEQFF.

The rearrangement links TRBV20-1 to TRBJ2-7, with D tentatively TRBD2 (5 bases). The V gene lost 6 bases and the J gene lost 3 bases, with 9 bases spanning the gap. The CDR3 contains 11 residues. Germline loops: CDR1 DFQATT, CDR2 SNEGSKA (reference sequence). The CDR3 region is CSAGTSYEQYF. Written as DNA, the CDR3 is TGCAGTGCGGGTACTAGCTACGAGCAGTACTTC.

The chain employs TRBV7-9 and TRBJ2-3, with TRBD2 identical over 15 bases. The junction had 5 bases not matched to a gene; V was cut back by 4 bases and J by 6 bases. The CDR3 consists of 16 residues. Germline CDR1 and CDR2: SEHNR and FQNEAQ (reference sequence). The CDR3 loop reads CASSSWTSGRGDTQYF. As DNA, the CDR3 is TGTGCCAGCAGCTCCTGGACTAGCGGGAGGGGGGATACGCAGTATTTT.

This clone came up once. The chain employs TRBV30 and TRBJ2-3; 9 positions match TRBD1. CDR1 and CDR2 from the germline V gene are GTSNPN and SVGIG (reference sequence). The CDR3 is 15 amino acids. V was clipped by 1 base and J by 2 bases; unmatched bases: 4. The CDR3 protein is CAWSGTGAVTDTQYF. In DNA, the CDR3 is TGTGCCTGGAGTGGGACAGGGGCCGTCACAGATACGCAGTATTTT.

The V call is TRBV4-1, the J call TRBJ2-1, with 11 positions matching TRBD2. Germline values: CDR1 MGHRA, CDR2 YSYEKL. V shed 4 bases, J shed 2 bases, and the junction held 4 bases outside the gene matches. This CDR3 comprises 16 residues. CDR3 region: CASSRGTSGTYNEQFF. CDR3 DNA sequence: TGCGCCAGCAGCCGAGGGACTAGCGGAACCTACAATGAGCAGTTCTTC.

The V call is TRBV5-1, the J call TRBJ1-5; tentative D call: TRBD1 (6 bases). Germline V gives CDR1 SGHRS, CDR2 YFSETQ. This CDR3 region has 14 residues. V was trimmed by 4 bases and J by 4 bases, leaving 12 bases between them. CDR3 sequence reads: CASSPGTGNQPQHF. As DNA, the CDR3 is TGCGCCAGCAGCCCGGGAACAGGGAATCAGCCCCAGCATTTT. The variable domain in full, with the rest retrieved from reference TRBV5-1 and TRBJ1-5, is KAGVTQTPRYLIKTRGQQVTLSCSPISGHRSVSWYQQTPGQGLQFLFEYFSETQRNKGNFPGRFSGRQFSNSRSEMNVSTLELGDSALYLCASSPGTGNQPQHFGDGTRLSIL.

The chain employs TRBV19 and TRBJ1-5, with a possible D match to TRBD1 (5 bases). The length of the CDR3 is 14 residues. The ends were cut back, 5 bases at V and 3 bases at J, with 11 bases in the middle. Germline CDR1 and CDR2: LNHDA and SQIVND (reference sequence). Here the CDR3 DNA reads TGTGCCAGTAGTCCCAGGGCGACCAATCAGCCCCAGCATTTT. This sequence encodes CASSPRATNQPQHF. The complete variable domain, with remaining parts taken from reference TRBV19 and TRBJ1-5, reads DGGITQSPKYLFRKEGQNVTLSCEQNLNHDAMYWYRQDPGQGLRLIYYSQIVNDFQKGDIAEGYSVSREKKESFPLTVTSAQKNPTAFYLCASSPRATNQPQHFGDGTRLSIL.

This chain links TRBV5-1 with TRBJ1-6; the match to TRBD1 covers 8 bases. From germline, CDR1 is SGHRS and CDR2 YFSETQ. The ends lost 0 bases at V and 6 bases at J; junction bases unmatched: 2. This CDR3 comprises 15 residues. The chain's CDR3 is CASSLETGANSPLHF. As DNA, the CDR3 is TGCGCCAGCAGCTTGGAGACAGGGGCTAATTCACCCCTCCACTTT.

This sequence joins TRBV6-2 or TRBV6-3 and TRBJ2-7; no clear D. The germline V gene encodes CDR1 MNHEY and CDR2 SVGEGT. V shed 5 bases and J shed 2 bases, with 10 bases lying between them. The CDR3 is made up of 13 amino acids. Here the CDR3 DNA reads TGTGCCAGCAGTACGTCTAAGACCTACGAGCAGTACTTC. Its translation is CASSTSKTYEQYF.

J is TRBJ1-3 and V is TRBV11-2; 7 bases agree with TRBD1. Germline CDR1 SGHAT, CDR2 FQNNGV. The CDR3 extends over 14 amino acids. The trim removed 5 bases at V and 4 bases at J, leaving 5 bases unmatched. The CDR3 nucleotides read TGTGCCAGCAGCCCGACAGGGCCCGGAAACACCATATATTTT. It encodes CASSPTGPGNTIYF.

The genes are TRBV6-2 or TRBV6-3 and TRBJ1-2; D possibly corresponds to TRBD1 (6 bases). Germline loops: CDR1 MNHEY, CDR2 SVGEGT. This CDR3 comprises 15 residues. V lost 4 bases, J lost 4 bases, and 16 bases lay in between. For the CDR3, the DNA is TGTGCCAGCAGTTCAGCAGGGGCCGCAAGCTATGGCTACACCTTC. This sequence encodes CASSSAGAASYGYTF.

This chain joins TRBV11-2 and TRBJ2-7; 8 nucleotides align to TRBD1. The CDR3 has 14 amino acids. Trimming removed 5 bases from V and 2 bases from J; junction bases left unmatched: 5. Per germline, CDR1 SGHAT and CDR2 FQNNGV. The CDR3 DNA follows: TGTGCCAGCAGCACCGGACAGGGTACCTACGAGCAGTACTTC. This translates into CASSTGQGTYEQYF.

This rearrangement joins TRBV11-2 to TRBJ2-5; D is ambiguous. There are 14 residues in the CDR3. V was cut by 3 bases and J by 2 bases, with 10 bases left in between. Germline-derived CDR1 and CDR2 are SGHAT and FQNNGV. The CDR3 DNA sequence: TGTGCCAGCAGCTTCACAGACCTACAAGAGACCCAGTACTTC. Amino acids: CASSFTDLQETQYF.

In DNA form, the CDR3 reads TGTGCCAGCAGTGACCACACCAATCAGCCCCAGCATTTT. Its translation is CASSDHTNQPQHF. The chain couples TRBV6-1 to TRBJ1-5; D gene uncertain. The germline V and J ends were trimmed by 3 bases and 3 bases, with 6 bases remaining between them. Germline V gives CDR1 MNHNS, CDR2 SASEGT. The CDR3 is 13 amino acids.

V usage is TRBV5-5 and J usage is TRBJ2-5; the match to TRBD2 covers 7 bases. This CDR3 contains 15 residues. V gave up 0 bases and J gave up 0 bases; unmatched junction bases: 2. CDR1 and CDR2 (germline): SGHKS, YYEKEE (reference sequence). CDR3 DNA sequence: TGTGCCAGCAGCTTGGGCGGGAGAAACCAAGAGACCCAGTACTTC. It is translated as CASSLGGRNQETQYF.

The chain combines TRBV18 with TRBJ1-2, with a tentative D call TRBD1 (6 bases). With 0 bases removed from V and 8 bases from J, the gap between germline ends came to 16 bases. Germline V lookup: CDR1 KGHSH, CDR2 LQKENI. CDR3 length equals 15 residues. Written as DNA, the CDR3 is TGTGCCAGCTCACCACCGGGAAACAGGGAACGCGGCTACACCTTC. Translating it yields CASSPPGNRERGYTF.

The chain recombines TRBV7-8 with TRBJ1-2; 10 bases are shared with TRBD1. Germline V CDR1 and CDR2: SGHVS, FQNEAQ. Unmatched junction bases numbered 8, after V lost 5 bases and J lost 2 bases. The CDR3 extends over 16 amino acids. CDR3 DNA sequence: TGTGCCAGCAGCCGAGGGTGGGACAGGGGAAACTATGGCTACACCTTC. This gives the protein CASSRGWDRGNYGYTF.

This chain joins TRBV2 and TRBJ2-2, with a tentative D call TRBD2 (6 bases). The CDR3 length is 17 residues. Germline-derived CDR1 and CDR2 are SNHLY and FYNNEI. V lost 6 bases and J lost 8, with 25 bases in between. The CDR3 sequence: CASRTAPGPPRGGELFF. Written as DNA, the CDR3 is TGTGCCAGCAGGACGGCCCCGGGACCACCCCGGGGGGGGGAGCTGTTTTTT.

The rearrangement joins TRBV3-1 (or the pseudogene TRBV3-2) to TRBJ1-4; 11 nucleotides match TRBD1. The J segment lost 7 bases and the V segment lost 3 bases, leaving 7 bases of the junction unmatched. This CDR3 comprises 16 residues. Germline V gene data show CDR1 as LGHDT and CDR2 as YNNKEL (reference sequence). This chain's CDR3 is CASSQQPGTGGEKLFF. The CDR3 bases are TGTGCCAGCAGCCAGCAGCCCGGGACAGGGGGTGAAAAACTGTTTTTT.

The CDR3 bases are TGTGCCAGCAGTTTTTCATCGGTTGAGGAAAAACTGTTTTTT. Protein product: CASSFSSVEEKLFF. V usage is TRBV28 and J usage is TRBJ1-4; D is ambiguous. V was cut by 3 bases and J by 8 bases, with 13 bases left in between. Per the germline V gene, CDR1 is MDHEN and CDR2 is SYDVKM. This CDR3 comprises 14 residues.

The CDR3 reads CASSLAGVQKETQYF. The CDR3 region has the DNA TGTGCCAGCAGCTTGGCCGGGGTACAAAAAGAGACCCAGTACTTC. This rearrangement joins TRBV5-6 to TRBJ2-5, with D possibly matching TRBD2 (5 bases). The V gene lost 0 bases and the J gene lost 3 bases, with 12 bases spanning the gap. CDR3 size: 15 residues. CDR1 is SGHDT, CDR2 YYEEEE, per germline. Full variable domain (rest looked up from reference TRBV5-6 and TRBJ2-5): DAGVTQSPTHLIKTRGQQVTLRCSPKSGHDTVSWYQQALGQGPQFIFQYYEEEERQRGNFPDRFSGHQFPNYSSELNVNALLLGDSALYLCASSLAGVQKETQYFGPGTRLLVL.